This T cell receptor beta chain was identified in a study of blood T cell repertoires in COVID-19. At the level of the study: Nucleic acid was either cDNA or gDNA, and it came from T cells, B-cell-depleted T cells, or PBMCs.

Authors' data handling: Quantification of nucleated cells was approximated via reference gene primer amplification. Assay used: immunoSEQ multiplex PCR; TCRdb lists only in-frame clones, some missing. That table furnishes V, J and clone size, whereas the DNA furnished D and trimming. Among 20,000 to 25,000 clones listed, roughly 83% were seen once. The length of the CDR3 is 11 residues. V was shortened by 4 bases and J by 5 bases, with 3 bases between the two germline ends. Per germline, CDR1 MDHEN and CDR2 SYDVKM. Sequences were obtained from peripheral blood. The V and J genes are TRBV28 and TRBJ1-5; D remains unclear. The sequence came from a man between 70 and 80 years old with acute or convalescent COVID-19. CDR3 sequence: CASSSYQPQHF. Here the CDR3 DNA reads TGTGCCAGCAGTTCGTATCAGCCCCAGCATTTT.